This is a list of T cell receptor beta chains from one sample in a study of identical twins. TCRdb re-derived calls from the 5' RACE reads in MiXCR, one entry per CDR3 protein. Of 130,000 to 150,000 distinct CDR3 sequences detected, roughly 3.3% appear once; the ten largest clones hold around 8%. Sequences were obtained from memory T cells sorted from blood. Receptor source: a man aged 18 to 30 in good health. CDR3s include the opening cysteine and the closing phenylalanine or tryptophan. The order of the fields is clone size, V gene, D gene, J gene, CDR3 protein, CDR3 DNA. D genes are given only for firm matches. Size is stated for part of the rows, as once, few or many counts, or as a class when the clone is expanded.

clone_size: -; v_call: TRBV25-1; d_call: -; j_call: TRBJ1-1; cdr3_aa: CASSRGLSTEAFF; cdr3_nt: TGTGCCAGCAGTAGGGGCCTGAGCACTGAAGCTTTCTTT
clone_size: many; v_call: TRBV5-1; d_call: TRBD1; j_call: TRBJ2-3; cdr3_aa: CASSWTGLETDTQYF; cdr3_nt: TGCGCCAGCAGCTGGACAGGGTTGGAAACAGATACGCAGTATTTT
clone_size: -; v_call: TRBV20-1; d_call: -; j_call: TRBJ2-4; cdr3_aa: CSARGGGQLPHRNIQYF; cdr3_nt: TGCAGTGCTAGAGGCGGTGGGCAGCTTCCCCACAGAAACATTCAGTACTTC
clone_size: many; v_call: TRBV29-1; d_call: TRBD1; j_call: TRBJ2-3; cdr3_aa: CSYRPDRFSDTQYF; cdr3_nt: TGCAGCTACCGACCGGACAGGTTCTCAGATACGCAGTATTTT
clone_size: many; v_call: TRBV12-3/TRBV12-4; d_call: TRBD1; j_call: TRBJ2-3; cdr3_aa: CASSPGTGVTDTQYF; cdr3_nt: TGTGCCAGCAGCCCCGGGACAGGGGTGACAGATACGCAGTATTTT
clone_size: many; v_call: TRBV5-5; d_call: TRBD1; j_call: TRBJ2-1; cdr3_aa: CASSFDRGRSDEQFF; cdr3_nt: TGTGCCAGCAGCTTTGACAGGGGGCGTTCGGATGAGCAGTTCTTC
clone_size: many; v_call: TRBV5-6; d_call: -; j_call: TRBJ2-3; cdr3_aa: CASSPRYTDTQYF; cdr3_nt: TGTGCCAGCAGCCCCCGCTACACAGATACGCAGTATTTT
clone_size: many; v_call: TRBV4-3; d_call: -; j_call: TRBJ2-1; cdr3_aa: CASSQESDRLVRFEQFF; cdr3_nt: TGCGCCAGCAGCCAGGAAAGCGACCGACTAGTGCGATTTGAGCAGTTCTTC
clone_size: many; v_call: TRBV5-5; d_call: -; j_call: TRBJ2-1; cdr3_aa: CASSLGSSNSYNEQFF; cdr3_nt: TGTGCCAGCAGCTTGGGTTCGTCAAACTCCTACAATGAGCAGTTCTTC
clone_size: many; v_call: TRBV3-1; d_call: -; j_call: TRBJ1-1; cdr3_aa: CASSQGQGNTEAFF; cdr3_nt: TGTGCCAGCAGCCAAGGGCAGGGGAACACTGAAGCTTTCTTT
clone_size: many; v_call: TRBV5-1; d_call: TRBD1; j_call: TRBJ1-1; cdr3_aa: CASNQGAGGVHTEAFF; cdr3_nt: TGCGCCAGCAACCAAGGAGCAGGGGGCGTTCACACTGAAGCTTTCTTT
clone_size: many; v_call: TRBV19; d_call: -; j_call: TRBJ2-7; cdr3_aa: CASSIEGSSYEQYF; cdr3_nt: TGTGCCAGTAGTATAGAGGGCAGCTCTTACGAGCAGTACTTC
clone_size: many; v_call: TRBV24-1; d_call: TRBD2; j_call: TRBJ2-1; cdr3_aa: CATSDRTSGRSSYNEQFF; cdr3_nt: TGTGCCACCAGCGATCGGACTAGCGGGAGAAGCTCCTACAATGAGCAGTTCTTC
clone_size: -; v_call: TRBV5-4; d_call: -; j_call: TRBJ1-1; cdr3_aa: CASSSPGRNTEAFF; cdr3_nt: TGTGCCAGCAGCTCGCCGGGGCGGAACACTGAAGCTTTCTTT
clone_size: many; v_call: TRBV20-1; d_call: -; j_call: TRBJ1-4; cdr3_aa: CRPHQATNEKLFF; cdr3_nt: TGCAGGCCCCACCAGGCAACTAATGAAAAACTGTTTTTT
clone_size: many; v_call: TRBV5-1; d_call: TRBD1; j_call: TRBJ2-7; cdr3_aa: CASSIAKGTDEQYF; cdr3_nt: TGCGCCAGCAGCATTGCCAAGGGGACAGACGAGCAGTACTTC
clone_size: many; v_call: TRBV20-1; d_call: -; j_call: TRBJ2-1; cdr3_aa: CSADGGSAYEQFF; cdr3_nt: TGCAGTGCCGATGGGGGTTCGGCGTATGAGCAGTTCTTC
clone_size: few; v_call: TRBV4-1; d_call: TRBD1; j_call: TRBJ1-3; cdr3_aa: CASSLTGEPGNTIYF; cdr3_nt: TGCGCCAGCAGCCTCACAGGGGAACCTGGAAACACCATATATTTT
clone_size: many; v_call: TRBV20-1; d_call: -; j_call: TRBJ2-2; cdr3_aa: CSARPPGRVDTGELFF; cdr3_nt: TGCAGTGCCAGACCCCCGGGCAGGGTGGACACCGGGGAGCTGTTTTTT
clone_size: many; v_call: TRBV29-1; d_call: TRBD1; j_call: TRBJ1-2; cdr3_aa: CSVDDRGLYGYTF; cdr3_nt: TGCAGCGTCGATGACAGGGGGCTCTATGGCTACACCTTC